This T cell receptor (beta chain) appears in the sequencing data of a study of Graves' ophthalmopathy and Graves' hyperthyroidism. Study information: The blood sample was drawn at first diagnosis and before any treatment.

Study-wide results and limits: In separating ophthalmopathy from stable hyperthyroidism, a 13-signature model achieved nearly 90% sensitivity and about 80% specificity. Blood repertoires reportedly contained most expanded thyroid clonotypes above 0.001 frequency.

RNA transcripts were the source from which TCR beta CDR3 regions were amplified. The first round was an RT-PCR with HTBI primers, and the second round was a multiplex PCR. Each CDR3 protein gets one entry after TCRdb re-called the multiplex PCR reads with MiXCR. The table records hundreds of thousands of distinct CDR3 sequences, over 20% of them present only once. Worth noting for this clonotype: Its antigen is still unknown.

This CDR3 contains 13 residues. Trimming pared 2 bases from V and 4 bases from J, leaving 8 bases between. No ophthalmopathy within 18 months of follow-up signified stable hyperthyroidism. The sequenced sample consisted of peripheral blood. The chain employs TRBV12-3 or TRBV12-4 and TRBJ1-1, with unresolved D. The receptor comes from a woman aged 18-29 years with stable Graves' hyperthyroidism. Some clones in this sample may be carry-over from other donors' samples. The CDR3 region has the DNA TGTGCCAGCAGTTTAAGGGTCCCCACTGAAGCTTTCTTT. Translating it yields CASSLRVPTEAFF.